The rows below give T cell receptor beta chains drawn from one sample of a study of tumor and adjacent non-tumor tissue in lung cancer. Via MiXCR, TCRdb re-called the multiplex PCR reads, giving one row per CDR3 protein. This sample has some 200,000 distinct CDR3 sequences, with 71% found just once. Sequencing input: lung tumor tissue. These receptors were collected from a man in his 60s with non-small cell lung cancer. CDR3s include the opening cysteine and the closing phenylalanine or tryptophan. A D gene is named only where the DNA matches it firmly. Clone size, where shown, is once, few, many, or a class for clones that have expanded.

J gene: TRBJ1-2; V gene: TRBV6-2/TRBV6-3; clone size: many; D gene: .; CDR3 DNA: TGTGCCAGCAGTTACGGGGGACGAGGTATCGACTATGGCTACACCTTC; CDR3 protein: CASSYGGRGIDYGYTF
J gene: TRBJ2-2; V gene: TRBV6-2/TRBV6-3; clone size: .; D gene: .; CDR3 DNA: TGTACCAACACGTTAGGGGAACATACCGGGGAGCTGTTTTTT; CDR3 protein: CTNTLGEHTGELFF
J gene: TRBJ2-3; V gene: TRBV5-5; clone size: .; D gene: .; CDR3 DNA: TGTGCCAGCAGCTTGATGGAGCGCACAGATATGCAGTATTTT; CDR3 protein: CASSLMERTDMQYF
J gene: TRBJ1-6; V gene: TRBV11-3; clone size: .; D gene: .; CDR3 DNA: TGTGCCAGCACCCGGACGGTGGGAGATTCGCCCCTCCACTTT; CDR3 protein: CASTRTVGDSPLHF
J gene: TRBJ1-1; V gene: TRBV11-3; clone size: once; D gene: .; CDR3 DNA: TGTACCACAGCCCCGGCAGTCGGGGGCCCCGTGGAAGCTTTCTTT; CDR3 protein: CTTAPAVGGPVEAFF
J gene: TRBJ1-1; V gene: TRBV20-1; clone size: .; D gene: .; CDR3 DNA: TGCAGTACTAGAGACCCCAGGACAGCTCTGAACACTGAAGCTTCCTTT; CDR3 protein: CSTRDPRTALNTEASF
J gene: TRBJ2-6; V gene: TRBV11-2; clone size: .; D gene: TRBD1; CDR3 DNA: TGTGCCAGCAACTTCGGGACAGGCTCTGGTGCCAACGTCCTGACTTTC; CDR3 protein: CASNFGTGSGANVLTF
J gene: TRBJ1-1; V gene: TRBV5-1; clone size: .; D gene: .; CDR3 DNA: TGCACCAGCAGCTTGGGCTGGGAAGGAAACACTGAAGCTTTCTTT; CDR3 protein: CTSSLGWEGNTEAFF
J gene: TRBJ2-7; V gene: TRBV6-1; clone size: .; D gene: TRBD1; CDR3 DNA: TGTGCCAGCATTCCGGACAGGGGGCGTGGCGAGCAGTACTTC; CDR3 protein: CASIPDRGRGEQYF
J gene: TRBJ2-7; V gene: TRBV7-9; clone size: few; D gene: TRBD2; CDR3 DNA: TGTGCCAGCAGCTTAGGAGGGACTAGCTACGAGCAGTACTTC; CDR3 protein: CASSLGGTSYEQYF
J gene: TRBJ2-1; V gene: TRBV20-1; clone size: .; D gene: TRBD2; CDR3 DNA: TGCAGTGCTAGAGAAACTAGCGATGTAGCTAATGAGCAGTTCTTC; CDR3 protein: CSARETSDVANEQFF
J gene: TRBJ2-7; V gene: TRBV6-5; clone size: .; D gene: .; CDR3 DNA: TGTGCCAGCGGCAGTGAGGGAGTCACTCGCTGCGAGCAGTACTTC; CDR3 protein: CASGSEGVTRCEQYF
J gene: TRBJ2-1; V gene: TRBV5-4; clone size: .; D gene: .; CDR3 DNA: TGTGCCAGCAGCCCGCCCCCCTGGGGGGCGGAGGAGCAGTTCTTC; CDR3 protein: CASSPPPWGAEEQFF
J gene: TRBJ2-4; V gene: TRBV11-2; clone size: .; D gene: TRBD1; CDR3 DNA: TGTGCCAGCAGCTCAGGGGGGACAGGGGCTGCAAAAAACATTCAGTACTTC; CDR3 protein: CASSSGGTGAAKNIQYF
J gene: TRBJ2-1; V gene: TRBV4-3; clone size: .; D gene: .; CDR3 DNA: TGCGCCGGCAGTCAAGATAGATTTCCGAGCTCCTACAATGAGCAGTTCTTC; CDR3 protein: CAGSQDRFPSSYNEQFF
J gene: TRBJ2-1; V gene: TRBV30; clone size: .; D gene: .; CDR3 DNA: TGTGCCTGGGGGGAGGTTGAGCTGTTCTTC; CDR3 protein: CAWGEVELFF